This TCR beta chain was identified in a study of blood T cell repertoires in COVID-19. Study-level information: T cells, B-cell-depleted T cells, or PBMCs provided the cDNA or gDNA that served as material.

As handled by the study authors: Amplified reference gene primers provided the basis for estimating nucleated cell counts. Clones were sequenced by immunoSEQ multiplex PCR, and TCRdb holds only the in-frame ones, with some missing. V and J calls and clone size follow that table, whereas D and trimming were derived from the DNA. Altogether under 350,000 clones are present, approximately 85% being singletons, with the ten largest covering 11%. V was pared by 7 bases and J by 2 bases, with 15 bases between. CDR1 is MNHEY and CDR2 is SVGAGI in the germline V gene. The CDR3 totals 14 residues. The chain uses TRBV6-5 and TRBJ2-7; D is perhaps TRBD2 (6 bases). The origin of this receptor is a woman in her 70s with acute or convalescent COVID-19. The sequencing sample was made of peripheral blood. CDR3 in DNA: TGTGCCAGCAAATTGGCGGGGCGGACCTACGAGCAGTACTTC. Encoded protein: CASKLAGRTYEQYF.